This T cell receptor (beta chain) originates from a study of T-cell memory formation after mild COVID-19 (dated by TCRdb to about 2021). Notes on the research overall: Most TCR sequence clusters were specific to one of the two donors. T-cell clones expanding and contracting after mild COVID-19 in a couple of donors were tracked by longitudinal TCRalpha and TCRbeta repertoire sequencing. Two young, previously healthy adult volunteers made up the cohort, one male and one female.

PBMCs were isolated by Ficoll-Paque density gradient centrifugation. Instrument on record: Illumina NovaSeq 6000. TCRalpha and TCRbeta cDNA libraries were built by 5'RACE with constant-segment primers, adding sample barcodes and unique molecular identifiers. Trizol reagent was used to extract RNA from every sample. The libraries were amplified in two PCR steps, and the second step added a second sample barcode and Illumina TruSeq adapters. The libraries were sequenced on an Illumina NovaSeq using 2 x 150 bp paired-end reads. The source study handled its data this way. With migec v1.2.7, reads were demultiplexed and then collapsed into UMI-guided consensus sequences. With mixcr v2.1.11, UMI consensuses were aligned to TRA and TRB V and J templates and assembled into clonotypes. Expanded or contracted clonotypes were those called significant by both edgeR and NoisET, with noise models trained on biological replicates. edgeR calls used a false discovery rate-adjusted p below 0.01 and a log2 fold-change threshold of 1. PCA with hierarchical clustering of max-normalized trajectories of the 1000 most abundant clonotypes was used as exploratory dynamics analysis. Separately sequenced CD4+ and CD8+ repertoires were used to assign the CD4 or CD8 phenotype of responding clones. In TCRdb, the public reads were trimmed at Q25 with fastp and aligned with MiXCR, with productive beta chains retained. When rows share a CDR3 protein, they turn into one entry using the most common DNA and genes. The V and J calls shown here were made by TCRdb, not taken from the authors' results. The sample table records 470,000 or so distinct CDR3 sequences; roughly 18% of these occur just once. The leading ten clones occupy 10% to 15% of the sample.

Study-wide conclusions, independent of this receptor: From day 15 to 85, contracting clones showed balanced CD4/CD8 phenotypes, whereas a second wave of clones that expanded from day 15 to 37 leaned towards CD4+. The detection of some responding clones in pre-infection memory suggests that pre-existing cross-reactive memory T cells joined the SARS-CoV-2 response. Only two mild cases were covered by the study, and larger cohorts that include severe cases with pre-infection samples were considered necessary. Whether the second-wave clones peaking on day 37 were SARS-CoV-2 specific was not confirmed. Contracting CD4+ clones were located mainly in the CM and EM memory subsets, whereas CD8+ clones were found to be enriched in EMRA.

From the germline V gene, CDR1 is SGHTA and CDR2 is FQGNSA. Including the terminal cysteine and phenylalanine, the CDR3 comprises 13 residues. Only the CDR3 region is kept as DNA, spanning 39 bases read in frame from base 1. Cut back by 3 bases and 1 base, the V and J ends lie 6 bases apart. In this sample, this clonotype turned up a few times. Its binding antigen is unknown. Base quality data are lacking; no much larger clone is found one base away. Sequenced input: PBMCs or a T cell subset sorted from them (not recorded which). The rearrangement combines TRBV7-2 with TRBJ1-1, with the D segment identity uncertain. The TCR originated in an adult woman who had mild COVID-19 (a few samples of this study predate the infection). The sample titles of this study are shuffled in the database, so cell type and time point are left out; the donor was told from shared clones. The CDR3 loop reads CASSFRKNTEAFF. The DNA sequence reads TGTGCCAGCAGCTTCCGTAAGAACACTGAAGCTTTCTTT.